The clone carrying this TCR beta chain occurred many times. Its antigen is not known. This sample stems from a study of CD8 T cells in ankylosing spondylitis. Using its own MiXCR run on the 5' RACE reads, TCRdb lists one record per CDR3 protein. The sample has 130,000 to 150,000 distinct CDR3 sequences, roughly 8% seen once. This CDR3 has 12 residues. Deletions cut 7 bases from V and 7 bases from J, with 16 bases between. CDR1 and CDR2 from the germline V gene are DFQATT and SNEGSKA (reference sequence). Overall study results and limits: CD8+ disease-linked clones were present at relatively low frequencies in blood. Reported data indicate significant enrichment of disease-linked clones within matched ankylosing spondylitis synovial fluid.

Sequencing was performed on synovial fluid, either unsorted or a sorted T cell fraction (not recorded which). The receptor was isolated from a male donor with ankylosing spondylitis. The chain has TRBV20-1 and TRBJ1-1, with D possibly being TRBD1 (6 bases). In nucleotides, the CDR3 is TGCAGTGTTTCCGGGACAACTTATGAAGCTTTCTTT. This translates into CSVSGTTYEAFF.